A single T cell receptor beta chain is shown here with its context. Trimming pared 0 bases from V and 0 bases from J, leaving 16 bases between. Germline values: CDR1 MNHNY, CDR2 SVGAGI (reference sequence). The CDR3 is 18 amino acids. TCRdb ran MiXCR on the RT-PCR reads and lists one entry per CDR3 protein. The table lists about 680,000 distinct CDR3 sequences, around 14% of them singletons. The receptor was isolated from a female donor in good health, serving as a healthy control. The chain employs TRBV6-6 and TRBJ2-3, with D tentatively TRBD2 (6 bases). The sample consisted of memory CD4+ T cells from blood. The CDR3: CASSYSAGSAPSTDTQYF. The CDR3 DNA follows: TGTGCCAGCAGTTACTCGGCGGGAAGTGCCCCAAGCACAGATACGCAGTATTTT.